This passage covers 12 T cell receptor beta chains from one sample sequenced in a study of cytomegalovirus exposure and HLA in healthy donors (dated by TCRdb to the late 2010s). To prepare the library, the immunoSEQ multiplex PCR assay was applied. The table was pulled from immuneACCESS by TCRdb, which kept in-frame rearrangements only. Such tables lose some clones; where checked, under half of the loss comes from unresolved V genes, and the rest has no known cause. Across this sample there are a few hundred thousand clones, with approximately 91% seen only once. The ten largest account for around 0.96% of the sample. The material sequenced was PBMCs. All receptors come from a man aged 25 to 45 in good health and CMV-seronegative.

The CDR3 here is CASSEDFREQYF. In DNA, the CDR3 is TGTGCCAGCAGTGAAGACTTTCGCGAGCAGTACTTC. This rearrangement joins TRBV25-1 to TRBJ2-7; D is unresolved. The CDR3 spans 12 residues. The germline gives CDR1 MGHDK, CDR2 SYGVNS. Trimming removed 2 bases at V and 6 bases at J, with 8 bases between.

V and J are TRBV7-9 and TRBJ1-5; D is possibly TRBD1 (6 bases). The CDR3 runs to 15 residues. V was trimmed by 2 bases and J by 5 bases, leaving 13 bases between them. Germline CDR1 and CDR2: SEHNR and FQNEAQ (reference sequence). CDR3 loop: CASSLFGTWDQPQHF. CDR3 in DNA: TGTGCCAGCAGCTTATTCGGGACATGGGATCAGCCCCAGCATTTT.

CDR3 sequence reads: CASSSAGTGKETQYF. CDR3 in DNA: TGCGCCAGCAGCTCCGCCGGGACAGGGAAAGAGACCCAGTACTTC. The gene calls are TRBV5-1 and TRBJ2-5, with 9 bases aligning to TRBD1. The CDR3 spans 15 residues. V trimming: 3 bases; J trimming: 3 bases; junction bases outside the gene matches: 6. CDR1 is SGHRS, CDR2 YFSETQ, per germline.

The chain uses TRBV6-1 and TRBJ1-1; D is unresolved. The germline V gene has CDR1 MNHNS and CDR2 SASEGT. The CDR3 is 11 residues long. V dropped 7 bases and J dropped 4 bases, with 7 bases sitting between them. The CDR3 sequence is CASTRSTEAFF. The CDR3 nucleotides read TGTGCCAGCACGCGAAGCACTGAAGCTTTCTTT.

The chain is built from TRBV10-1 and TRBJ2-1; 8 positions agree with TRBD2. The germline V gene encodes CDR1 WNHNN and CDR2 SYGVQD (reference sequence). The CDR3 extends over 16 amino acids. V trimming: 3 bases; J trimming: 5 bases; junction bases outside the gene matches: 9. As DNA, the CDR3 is TGCGCCAGCAGTGACCTTAAGGGACTAGAAAACAATGAGCAGTTCTTC. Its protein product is CASSDLKGLENNEQFF.

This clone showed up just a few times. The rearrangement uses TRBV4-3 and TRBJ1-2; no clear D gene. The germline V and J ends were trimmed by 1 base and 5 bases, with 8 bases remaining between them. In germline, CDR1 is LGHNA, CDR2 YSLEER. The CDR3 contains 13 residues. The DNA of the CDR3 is TGCGCCAGCAGCCAAGGCGAGGATTATGGCTACACCTTC. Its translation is CASSQGEDYGYTF.

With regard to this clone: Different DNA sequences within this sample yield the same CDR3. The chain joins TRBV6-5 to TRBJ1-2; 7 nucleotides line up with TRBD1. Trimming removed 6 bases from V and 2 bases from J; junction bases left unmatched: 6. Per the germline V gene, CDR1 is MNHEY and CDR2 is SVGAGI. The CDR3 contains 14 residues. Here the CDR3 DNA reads TGTGCCAGCAGGAGGACAGGAGAGAACTATGGCTACACCTTC. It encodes CASRRTGENYGYTF.

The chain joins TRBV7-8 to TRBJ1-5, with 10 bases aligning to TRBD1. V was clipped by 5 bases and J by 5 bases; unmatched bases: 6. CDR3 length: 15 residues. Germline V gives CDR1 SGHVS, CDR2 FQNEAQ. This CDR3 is CASSVGQGIYQPQHF. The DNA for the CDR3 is TGTGCCAGCAGCGTGGGACAGGGGATCTATCAGCCCCAGCATTTT. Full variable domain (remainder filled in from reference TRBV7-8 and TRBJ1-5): GAGVSQSPRYKVAKRGQDVALRCDPISGHVSLFWYQQALGQGPEFLTYFQNEAQLDKSGLPSDRFFAERPEGSVSTLKIQRTQQEDSAVYLCASSVGQGIYQPQHFGDGTRLSIL.

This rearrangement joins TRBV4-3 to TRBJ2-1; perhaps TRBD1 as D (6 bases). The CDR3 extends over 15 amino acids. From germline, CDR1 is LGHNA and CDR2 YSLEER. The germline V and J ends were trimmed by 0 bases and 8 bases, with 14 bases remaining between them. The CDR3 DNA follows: TGCGCCAGCAGCCAAGAGGGGGCAGGTTCGGATGAGCAGTTCTTC. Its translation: CASSQEGAGSDEQFF.

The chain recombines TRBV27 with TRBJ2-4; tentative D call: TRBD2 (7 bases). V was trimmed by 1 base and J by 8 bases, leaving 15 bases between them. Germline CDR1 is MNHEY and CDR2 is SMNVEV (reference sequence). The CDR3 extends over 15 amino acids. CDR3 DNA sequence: TGTGCCAGCAGTTTATGGGGGGGGGCCAGGGACATTCAGTACTTC. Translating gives CASSLWGGARDIQYF.

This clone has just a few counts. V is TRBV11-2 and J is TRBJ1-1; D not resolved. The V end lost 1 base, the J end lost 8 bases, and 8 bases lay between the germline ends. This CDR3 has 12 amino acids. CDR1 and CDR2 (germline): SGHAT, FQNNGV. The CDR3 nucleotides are TGTGCCAGCAGCTTAGTCACTGAGGAAGCTTTCTTT. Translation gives CASSLVTEEAFF.

For the CDR3, the DNA is TGTGCCAGCAGTCCATACAGGGGGGACACCGGGGAGCTGTTTTTT. Protein sequence: CASSPYRGDTGELFF. The chain couples TRBV6-6 to TRBJ2-2; 8 bases match TRBD1. CDR3 size: 15 residues. Germline-derived CDR1 and CDR2 are MNHNY and SVGAGI (reference sequence). Germline trimming cut 5 bases from V and 3 bases from J; bases unmatched to any gene: 5.